The rows below give T cell receptor beta chains drawn from one sample of a study of blood T cell dynamics during melanoma immunotherapy. Method: immunoSEQ multiplex PCR; TCRdb's copy keeps in-frame clones and lacks some. Among roughly 6,000 clones, around 90% were seen once, and the ten largest hold 4% to 6%. The sample consisted of blood, taken from a patient treated with checkpoint blockade. These receptors were collected from a human donor with melanoma. The CDR3 runs from the conserved cysteine through the conserved F or W. D genes are given only for firm matches. Some rows mark clone size as missing; the rest say once, few, many or name a class of expanded clone.

V gene,clone size,D gene,J gene,CDR3 protein,CDR3 DNA
TRBV2,few,-,TRBJ1-5,CASSAAGSNQPQHF,TGTGCCAGCAGTGCGGCAGGTAGCAATCAGCCCCAGCATTTT
TRBV21-1,-,-,TRBJ1-4,CASSKARVGENEKLFF,TGTGCCAGCAGCAAAGCGCGGGTAGGGGAAAATGAAAAACTGTTTTTT
TRBV7-8,-,-,TRBJ2-5,CASSSGGTSGETQYF,TGTGCCAGCAGCTCCGGGGGGACATCGGGGGAGACCCAGTACTTC
TRBV27,-,-,TRBJ2-6,CASSRQPLTTGANVLTF,TGTGCCAGCAGTCGGCAACCTCTTACAACTGGGGCCAACGTCCTGACTTTC
TRBV18,once,-,TRBJ2-1,CASSPQMRDNEQFF,TGTGCCAGCTCACCACAGATGAGGGACAATGAGCAGTTCTTC
TRBV4-1,-,-,TRBJ1-1,CASSHPFSKPEAFF,TGCGCCAGCAGCCATCCCTTTTCTAAGCCTGAAGCTTTCTTT
TRBV6-1,-,-,TRBJ2-7,CASSELPQGTDYEQYF,TGTGCCAGCAGTGAACTCCCCCAGGGCACGGACTACGAGCAGTACTTC
TRBV7-3,-,-,TRBJ1-4,CASSLTGARGEKLFF,TGTGCCAGCAGCTTAACAGGGGCGCGTGGTGAAAAACTGTTTTTT
TRBV28,large,-,TRBJ2-2,CASSFFWRGRYTGELFF,TGTGCCAGCAGTTTTTTTTGGAGGGGGCGATATACCGGGGAGCTGTTTTTT
TRBV9,-,-,TRBJ2-5,CASSVGGGAAETQYF,TGTGCCAGCAGCGTAGGAGGGGGGGCTGCAGAGACCCAGTACTTC
TRBV5-1,-,-,TRBJ2-7,CASSLTEGLYEQYF,TGCGCCAGCAGCTTGACCGAGGGCCTTTACGAGCAGTACTTC
TRBV15,-,-,TRBJ1-3,CATSINGPVTGNTIYF,TGTGCCACCAGCATTAATGGTCCGGTAACTGGAAACACCATATATTTT
TRBV7-3,-,TRBD1,TRBJ2-7,CASSLRDRGSVEQYF,TGTGCCAGCAGCTTAAGGGACAGGGGGTCCGTTGAGCAGTACTTC
TRBV27,-,-,TRBJ2-2,CASSLTKGELFF,TGTGCCAGCAGTTTAACTAAAGGGGAGCTGTTTTTT
TRBV7-6,once,-,TRBJ2-5,CASSSRGAQAETQYF,TGTGCCAGCAGCTCTAGGGGCGCCCAAGCGGAGACCCAGTACTTC
TRBV11-2,-,-,TRBJ1-3,CASSSPTGSSGNTIYF,TGTGCCAGCAGCTCCCCAACCGGATCCTCTGGAAACACCATATATTTT
TRBV9,-,-,TRBJ2-7,CASSVGASSSYEQYF,TGTGCCAGCAGCGTAGGTGCCTCAAGCTCCTACGAGCAGTACTTC
TRBV9,-,TRBD1,TRBJ2-7,CASSVGTGREFEQYF,TGTGCCAGCAGCGTAGGGACAGGCCGAGAATTTGAGCAGTACTTC
TRBV30,-,-,TRBJ2-7,CAWRAGNFYEQYF,TGTGCCTGGAGGGCCGGGAACTTCTACGAGCAGTACTTC
TRBV9,-,-,TRBJ2-7,CASSVAVTEIPDEQYF,TGTGCCAGCAGCGTAGCGGTCACCGAGATACCGGACGAGCAGTACTTC
TRBV2,few,-,TRBJ1-5,CASHLDSNQPQHF,TGTGCCAGCCACTTAGACAGCAATCAGCCCCAGCATTTT
TRBV28,once,-,TRBJ1-5,CASTSSLQNQPQHF,TGTGCCAGCACCTCGTCCCTCCAGAATCAGCCCCAGCATTTT
TRBV28,-,TRBD2,TRBJ2-3,CASRPSTSGFTDTQYF,TGTGCCAGCAGACCTTCGACTAGCGGGTTCACAGATACGCAGTATTTT
TRBV2,-,-,TRBJ2-7,CASSWTLRRAYEQYF,TGTGCCAGCAGTTGGACCCTACGGAGAGCCTACGAGCAGTACTTC
TRBV4-1,-,-,TRBJ1-2,CASSRLLVAPQDGYTF,TGCGCCAGCAGCCGCCTCTTGGTCGCCCCGCAGGATGGCTACACCTTC
TRBV5-4,-,TRBD2,TRBJ2-5,CASSFPSGGSETQYF,TGTGCCAGCAGCTTCCCTAGCGGGGGGTCGGAGACCCAGTACTTC
TRBV6-1,-,TRBD1,TRBJ2-7,CASSEMTGGRDEQYF,TGTGCCAGCAGTGAAATGACAGGGGGGAGAGACGAGCAGTACTTC
TRBV7-3,-,-,TRBJ1-1,CASSTGLMNTEAFF,TGTGCCAGTTCGACAGGCCTTATGAACACTGAAGCTTTCTTT
TRBV18,-,TRBD1,TRBJ2-5,CASSPSTGPETQYF,TGTGCCAGCTCACCATCGACAGGGCCAGAGACCCAGTACTTC
TRBV28,-,-,TRBJ1-5,CASRDRLGRFQPQHF,TGTGCCAGCAGGGACCGACTGGGGAGGTTTCAGCCCCAGCATTTT
TRBV29-1,-,TRBD1,TRBJ2-1,CSARDRGYNEQFF,TGCAGCGCCCGGGACAGGGGATACAATGAGCAGTTCTTC
TRBV11-2,-,TRBD1,TRBJ2-1,CASSRRQGTEQFF,TGTGCCAGCAGCAGAAGACAGGGGACTGAGCAGTTCTTC
TRBV11-2,-,-,TRBJ2-1,CASSLDSTYNEQFF,TGTGCCAGCAGCTTAGATAGTACGTACAATGAGCAGTTCTTC
TRBV14,-,TRBD1,TRBJ2-7,CASSQDPEGAYEQYF,TGTGCCAGCAGCCAAGATCCTGAGGGGGCTTACGAGCAGTACTTC
TRBV2,few,TRBD1,TRBJ2-7,CASTSGQGEYEQYF,TGTGCCAGCACTTCAGGACAGGGGGAATACGAGCAGTACTTC
TRBV9,few,TRBD1,TRBJ2-1,CASSPRPGGVYNEQFF,TGTGCCAGCAGCCCTCGTCCAGGGGGCGTCTACAATGAGCAGTTCTTC